The 14 T cell receptor beta chains given below trace back to one sample, sequenced in a study of brain T cells in children with intractable seizures. Assay used: immunoSEQ multiplex PCR; TCRdb lists only in-frame clones, some missing. Altogether 110,000 or so clones are present, 94% being singletons, with the ten largest covering 3.8%. Here the sequenced sample was peripheral blood, taken at surgery. The source of these receptors is a boy less than two years old with hemimegalencephaly and intractable seizures.

The V and J genes are TRBV7-3 and TRBJ2-2; tentative D call: TRBD2 (6 bases). Germline assignment: CDR1 SGHTA and CDR2 FQGTGA. The CDR3 length is 15 residues. Trimming removed 5 bases at V and 4 bases at J, with 14 bases between. The CDR3: CASSPLGGLTGELFF. In DNA, the CDR3 is TGTGCCAGCAGCCCCCTCGGGGGACTCACCGGGGAGCTGTTTTTT.

V gene TRBV9 combines with J gene TRBJ2-2; perhaps TRBD2 as D (5 bases). V lost 3 bases, J lost 1 base, and 7 bases lay in between. The CDR3 totals 14 residues. Germline V gene sequence: CDR1 SGDLS, CDR2 YYNGEE. CDR3 residues: CASSGSGNTGELFF. The CDR3, as DNA: TGTGCCAGCAGCGGGAGCGGGAACACCGGGGAGCTGTTTTTT. The variable domain in full, completed from reference TRBV9 and TRBJ2-2, reads DSGVTQTPKHLITATGQRVTLRCSPRSGDLSVYWYQQSLDQGLQFLIQYYNGEERAKGNILERFSAQQFPDLHSELNLSSLELGDSALYFCASSGSGNTGELFFGEGSRLTVL.

The chain has TRBV28 and TRBJ1-2, with 7 bases lining up with TRBD1. CDR3 size: 13 residues. With 6 bases clipped from V and 4 bases from J, the junction kept 5 bases outside the gene matches. CDR1 MDHEN and CDR2 SYDVKM come from the germline V gene. CDR3 residues: CASRPGQSYGYTF. In DNA form, the CDR3 reads TGTGCCAGCAGACCGGGACAGAGCTATGGCTACACCTTC.

The gene calls are TRBV29-1 and TRBJ2-3, with a tentative D call TRBD2 (7 bases). Trimming left V 6 bases short and J 5 bases short, with 21 bases between. Germline V gene lookup returns CDR1 SQVTM and CDR2 ANQGSEA. The length of the CDR3 is 15 residues. The CDR3 protein is CSVPQWGGGGDTQYF. The CDR3 DNA follows: TGCAGCGTCCCGCAGTGGGGGGGCGGTGGAGATACGCAGTATTTT.

This clone is a singleton in its sample. The chain joins TRBV6-5 to TRBJ2-7; 9 bases fit TRBD2. The CDR3 runs to 13 residues. With 6 bases clipped from V and 2 bases from J, the junction kept 2 bases outside the gene matches. Germline loops: CDR1 MNHEY, CDR2 SVGAGI. DNA for the CDR3: TGTGCCAGCAGAGTAGCGGGAGCCTACGAGCAGTACTTC. Translation: CASRVAGAYEQYF.

The chain is built from TRBV4-3 and TRBJ2-3; D possibly matches TRBD1 or TRBD2 (5 bases each). Germline CDR1 reads LGHNA; CDR2 reads YSLEER. This CDR3 is built from 13 residues. The V gene lost 7 bases and the J gene lost 3 bases, with 11 bases spanning the gap. In DNA, the CDR3 is TGCGCCAGCACCAGTGAGGGGACAGATACGCAGTATTTT. This translates into CASTSEGTDTQYF.

This chain connects TRBV7-2 to TRBJ1-1; no definite D call. The CDR3 has 14 amino acids. CDR1 is SGHTA and CDR2 is FQGNSA in the germline V gene. The V end lost 1 base, the J end lost 7 bases, and 13 bases lay between the germline ends. CDR3 loop: CASSLDRALLEAFF. In nucleotides, the CDR3 is TGTGCCAGCAGCTTAGATAGGGCACTACTTGAAGCTTTCTTT.

CDR3 loop: CASSTPGLPTSKNIQYF. The CDR3 nucleotides are TGTGCCAGTAGTACTCCCGGTCTCCCGACTTCCAAAAACATTCAGTACTTC. V and J are TRBV19 and TRBJ2-4; unclear D gene. Trimming cost V 4 bases and J 2 bases, with 18 bases left between them. Germline V gene data show CDR1 as LNHDA and CDR2 as SQIVND (reference sequence). The CDR3 contains 17 residues.

The gene calls are TRBV5-1 and TRBJ2-3, with a tentative D call TRBD2 (6 bases). Trimming took off 4 bases at V and 4 bases at J, with 19 bases between the two ends. There are 16 residues in the CDR3. Germline CDR1 SGHRS, CDR2 YFSETQ. The CDR3 is CASSGRSGLIPDTQYF. In DNA, the CDR3 is TGCGCCAGCAGCGGCCGAAGCGGGCTGATCCCAGATACGCAGTATTTT.

V gene TRBV28 combines with J gene TRBJ2-4; D is undetermined. The CDR3 length is 15 residues. Trimming pared 6 bases from V and 0 bases from J, leaving 12 bases between. CDR1 is MDHEN, CDR2 SYDVKM, per germline. The CDR3 spells CASSLGPLAKNIQYF. CDR3 DNA: TGTGCCAGCAGCCTCGGGCCCTTAGCCAAAAACATTCAGTACTTC.

V is TRBV11-2 and J is TRBJ2-3; a weak D match, TRBD1 (6 bases). The germline gives CDR1 SGHAT, CDR2 FQNNGV. The CDR3 contains 13 residues. Trimming removed 5 bases from V and 3 bases from J, with 9 bases in between. As DNA, the CDR3 is TGTGCCAGCAGCCCCGGGACAACAGATACGCAGTATTTT. Its translation is CASSPGTTDTQYF.

V gene TRBV4-1 combines with J gene TRBJ2-2; 9 bases line up with TRBD2. The trim removed 4 bases at V and 7 bases at J, leaving 10 bases unmatched. Germline V gene lookup returns CDR1 MGHRA and CDR2 YSYEKL. This CDR3 is 16 amino acids long. The CDR3 sequence: CASSPPPGTSNGELFF. CDR3 coding DNA: TGCGCCAGCAGCCCTCCTCCTGGGACTAGCAACGGGGAGCTGTTTTTT.

The chain couples TRBV27 to TRBJ2-5; D tentatively fits TRBD1 or TRBD2 (6 bases each). Trimming left V 8 bases short and J 9 bases short, with 28 bases between. This CDR3 contains 16 residues. From germline, CDR1 is MNHEY and CDR2 SMNVEV (reference sequence). The CDR3 spells CASAVGAEEGPLSQYF. Written as DNA, the CDR3 is TGTGCCAGCGCCGTGGGGGCTGAGGAGGGGCCACTATCCCAGTACTTC.

This clone appeared a single time. The chain couples TRBV9 to TRBJ2-1; possibly TRBD1 or TRBD2 for D (5 bases each). The CDR3 loop spans 15 amino acids. Germline V gene data show CDR1 as SGDLS and CDR2 as YYNGEE. Trimming shortened V by 0 bases and J by 3 bases, and 10 bases separated the two germline ends. The CDR3 is CASSVGGEYYNEQFF. CDR3 in DNA: TGTGCCAGCAGCGTAGGAGGGGAGTACTACAATGAGCAGTTCTTC. Using reference TRBV9 and TRBJ2-1 for the parts outside the CDR3, the full variable domain is DSGVTQTPKHLITATGQRVTLRCSPRSGDLSVYWYQQSLDQGLQFLIQYYNGEERAKGNILERFSAQQFPDLHSELNLSSLELGDSALYFCASSVGGEYYNEQFFGPGTRLTVL.